Presented here are 5 T cell receptor beta chains from one specimen sequenced in a study of T cells in Graves' hyperthyroidism and ophthalmopathy. Regions amplified from RNA transcripts were the TCR beta CDR3 regions. The TCR CDR3 was amplified in a first-round RT-PCR using the HTBI primer set. TCRdb ran MiXCR on the multiplex PCR reads and lists one entry per CDR3 protein. The sample has about 52,000 distinct CDR3 sequences, roughly 50% seen once. The sequenced sample was blood. These receptors originate from a woman between 45 and 60 years old with Graves' ophthalmopathy.

The CDR3 DNA reads as TGCAGTGCTAGTCAGGGTCAGGGCCCAGATACGCAGTATTTT. Amino acids: CSASQGQGPDTQYF. The V call is TRBV20-1, the J call TRBJ2-3; possibly TRBD1 for D (5 bases). Germline loops: CDR1 DFQATT, CDR2 SNEGSKA (reference sequence). Trimming took 3 bases from V and 4 from J, leaving 14 bases between them. This CDR3 has 14 residues.

The table lists this clonotype with many counts. The rearrangement links TRBV7-9 to TRBJ2-5, with 9 bases aligning to TRBD2. The trim removed 4 bases at V and 3 bases at J, leaving 12 bases unmatched. The CDR3 spans 17 residues. Per germline, CDR1 SEHNR and CDR2 FQNEAQ (reference sequence). DNA of the CDR3: TGTGCCAGCAGCTGGCGACTAGCGGAGACCATAAAAGAGACCCAGTACTTC. It codes for CASSWRLAETIKETQYF.

The chain recombines TRBV5-1 with TRBJ1-2, with 7 bases fitting TRBD1. The CDR3 extends over 15 amino acids. Germline CDR1 reads SGHRS; CDR2 reads YFSETQ. Trimming at V came to 4 bases and at J to 3 bases, leaving 9 bases not matched to a gene. The CDR3 nucleotides are TGCGCCAGCAGCCTCCAGGGGGGGGCAGACTATGGCTACACCTTC. Amino acid sequence: CASSLQGGADYGYTF.

This clonotype was recorded only once. A read error is possible here, since a much larger clone lies one base away. The gene calls are TRBV19 and TRBJ2-4; D not resolved. The V gene's germline CDR1 is LNHDA and CDR2 SQIVND (reference sequence). CDR3 size: 14 residues. Here the CDR3 reads CASSTSPAENIQYF. DNA for the CDR3: TGTGCCAGTAGTACCTCGCCAGCCGAAAACATTCAGTACTTC. Filled out from reference TRBV19 and TRBJ2-4, the complete variable domain reads DGGITQSPKYLFRKEGQNVTLSCEQNLNHDAMYWYRQDPGQGLRLIYYSQIVNDFQKGDIAEGYSVSREKKESFPLTVTSAQKNPTAFYLCASSTSPAENIQYFGAGTRLSVL.

This clonotype was counted once. The V gene is TRBV7-9, the J gene TRBJ1-1, with D unresolved. From germline, CDR1 is SEHNR and CDR2 FQNEAQ (reference sequence). The CDR3 consists of 12 residues. V dropped 0 bases and J dropped 8 bases, with 7 bases sitting between them. In nucleotides, the CDR3 is TGTGCCAGCAGCTTAGCCCTGGTGGAAGCTTTCTTT. Protein product: CASSLALVEAFF.